This TCR beta chain was obtained from a study of T cells in localized non-small cell lung cancer. For this clone: The identical CDR3 is also encoded by other nucleotide sequences in the sample.

CDR1 is MNHEY, CDR2 SMNVEV, per germline (reference sequence). This CDR3 has 17 residues. V shed 6 bases and J 0 bases; nucleotides not matched to a gene: 11. Measured with immunoSEQ multiplex PCR; TCRdb has only the in-frame clones, and not every one. Seen here are 65,000 to 95,000 clones, over 60% observed once, and the top ten hold roughly a fifth. This sequence originates from a man between 35 and 75 years old with stage II squamous cell lung carcinoma. J is TRBJ1-2 and V is TRBV27, with TRBD1 matching over 9 bases. The sample consisted of PBMCs, taken before any cancer treatment. The CDR3 bases are TGTGCCAGCAGGGCCGGGACAGGGTTGGGAGCTAACTATGGCTACACCTTC. Its translation: CASRAGTGLGANYGYTF.